A single sample gave rise to the 8 T cell receptor beta chains below, sequenced in a study of T cell responses to AZD1222 COVID-19 vaccine. Using immunoSEQ multiplex PCR, the repertoire was profiled, and TCRdb retains in-frame clones only, with some absent. The data contain around 140,000 clones, over 90% of them seen just once; the ten biggest clones take up roughly 5%. The sequencing here drew on peripheral blood, taken on day 0 of AZD1222 vaccination. Receptors were obtained from an adult in good health.

Details on this clone: The sample holds other DNA sequences that translate to the same CDR3. The genes are TRBV7-9 and TRBJ1-1; D is undetermined. The germline V gene has CDR1 SEHNR and CDR2 FQNEAQ (reference sequence). The CDR3 has 14 residues. The V and J ends lost 1 base and 1 base respectively, with 7 bases between them. CDR3 nucleotides: TGTGCCAGCAGCTTAGTCTTGGGGAACACTGAAGCTTTCTTT. It yields the protein CASSLVLGNTEAFF.

The chain combines TRBV5-1 with TRBJ2-5; D not resolved. Trimming took off 0 bases at V and 1 base at J, with 10 bases between the two ends. The CDR3 has 15 amino acids. In germline, CDR1 is SGHRS, CDR2 YFSETQ. CDR3 in amino acids: CASSLGFAGQETQYF. CDR3 sequence (DNA): TGCGCCAGCAGCTTGGGTTTCGCAGGCCAAGAGACCCAGTACTTC.

The J gene is TRBJ2-7, the V gene TRBV4-1; 7 bases line up with TRBD2. V gave up 1 base and J gave up 0 bases; unmatched junction bases: 6. This CDR3 is built from 16 residues. Germline-derived CDR1 and CDR2 are MGHRA and YSYEKL. CDR3 protein: CASSQGLAGLSYEQYF. As DNA, the CDR3 is TGCGCCAGCAGCCAAGGGTTAGCGGGCCTCTCCTACGAGCAGTACTTC.

CDR3 sequence: CASSLWQDGTNEKLFF. CDR3 in DNA: TGTGCCAGCAGTTTATGGCAGGACGGAACTAATGAAAAACTGTTTTTT. The V and J genes are TRBV28 and TRBJ1-4; no reliable D call. V was trimmed by 0 bases and J by 1 base, leaving 9 bases between them. Germline CDR1 is MDHEN and CDR2 is SYDVKM. This CDR3 is 16 amino acids long.

This chain joins TRBV5-6 and TRBJ2-1, with 8 nucleotides matching TRBD2. CDR3 length: 15 amino acids. J gave up 4 bases and V 7 bases, and 10 bases lay outside the gene matches. Germline V gene sequence: CDR1 SGHDT, CDR2 YYEEEE. The CDR3, as DNA: TGTGCCAGCTGCACCGGACTAGCAGCTTACAATGAGCAGTTCTTC. It translates to CASCTGLAAYNEQFF.

V gene TRBV4-1 combines with J gene TRBJ2-4; the D call may be TRBD1 or TRBD2 (6 bases each). Trimming stripped 2 bases from V and 6 bases from J, with 26 bases between. CDR1 and CDR2 (germline): MGHRA, YSYEKL. The length of the CDR3 is 19 residues. CDR3 sequence reads: CASSQKPPSGAERRNIQYF. In DNA form, the CDR3 reads TGCGCCAGCAGCCAAAAACCCCCCTCGGGGGCTGAGAGGAGAAACATTCAGTACTTC.

A single count supports this clone. This chain links TRBV19 with TRBJ1-4, with a tentative D call TRBD1 (6 bases). This CDR3 region has 13 residues. CDR1 is LNHDA and CDR2 is SQIVND in the germline V gene (reference sequence). V lost 6 bases, J lost 8 bases, and 13 bases lay in between. The CDR3 sequence: CASSPQGREKLFF. The CDR3 bases are TGTGCCAGTAGCCCCCAGGGGAGGGAAAAACTGTTTTTT.

This chain links TRBV7-3 with TRBJ1-1; tentative D call: TRBD1 (5 bases). Per germline, CDR1 SGHTA and CDR2 FQGTGA. Between the trimmed V and J ends, which lost 0 bases and 5 bases, there was a span of 7 bases. The CDR3 sequence is 13 residues long. CDR3 protein: CASSLTGDTEAFF. CDR3 DNA sequence: TGTGCCAGCAGCTTAACAGGGGATACTGAAGCTTTCTTT.